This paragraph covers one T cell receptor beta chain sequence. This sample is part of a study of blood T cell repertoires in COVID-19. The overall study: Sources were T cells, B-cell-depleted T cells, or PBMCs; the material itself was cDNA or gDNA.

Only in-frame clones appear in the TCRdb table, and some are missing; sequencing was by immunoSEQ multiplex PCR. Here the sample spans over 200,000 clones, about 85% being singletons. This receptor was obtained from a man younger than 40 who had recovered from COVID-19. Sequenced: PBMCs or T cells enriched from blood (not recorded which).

CDR3 nucleotides: TGTGCCAGCACCCCGGGACAGGTTTATGGCTACACCTTC. This translates into CASTPGQVYGYTF. V gene TRBV6-5 combines with J gene TRBJ1-2; 8 positions agree with TRBD1. There are 13 residues in the CDR3. The V gene end was trimmed by 7 bases and the J gene end by 5 bases; junction bases not matched to a gene: 6. Per germline, CDR1 MNHEY and CDR2 SVGAGI.